This T cell receptor (beta chain) appears in the sequencing data of a study of CD8 T cells in Susac syndrome. For this clonotype: An end of the junction differs from the germline gene, which may be a read error.

Random hexamers were used to reverse transcribe an amount of roughly 0.5 to 1 ug RNA. MiXCR, run by TCRdb on the immunoSEQ multiplex PCR reads, gives a single entry per CDR3 protein. Counted here are 150,000 to 200,000 distinct CDR3 sequences, approximately 96% occurring once; the ten biggest clones make up around 0.14%. The CDR3 totals 17 residues. CDR1 is MDHEN, CDR2 SYDVKM, per germline. This clonotype originated in a human donor in good health. The sequencing input was CD4+ T cells from PBMCs. The gene calls are TRBV28 and TRBJ1-6, with D hard to call. The CDR3 spells CAGSGQRRISYNSPLHF. CDR3 DNA: TGTGCCGGCAGCGGGCAGCGGCGAATCTCCTATAATTCACCCCTCCACTTT.